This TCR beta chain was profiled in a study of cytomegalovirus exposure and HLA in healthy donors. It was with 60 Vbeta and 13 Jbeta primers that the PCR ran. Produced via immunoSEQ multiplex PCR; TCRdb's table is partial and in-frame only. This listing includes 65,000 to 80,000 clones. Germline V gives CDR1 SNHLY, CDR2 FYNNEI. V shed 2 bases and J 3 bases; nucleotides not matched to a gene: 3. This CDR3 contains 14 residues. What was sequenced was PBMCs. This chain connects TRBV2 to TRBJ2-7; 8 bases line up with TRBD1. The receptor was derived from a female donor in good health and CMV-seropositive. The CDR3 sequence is CASSEQGASYEQYF. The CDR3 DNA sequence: TGTGCCAGCAGTGAACAGGGGGCGAGCTACGAGCAGTACTTC.